This TCR beta chain was profiled in a study of PD-1 blockade in classical Hodgkin lymphoma. General study results and limits: Factors driving the repertoire differences, possibly disease activity or prior therapy, remain undefined.

V was pared by 1 base and J by 1 base, with 10 bases between. This CDR3 has 15 residues. In germline, CDR1 is SNHLY, CDR2 FYNNEI. Turning to this clone: What it recognizes is unknown.

The sample's time point: newly diagnosed, previously untreated cHL patient sample. The comparison group had newly diagnosed, previously untreated classical Hodgkin lymphoma. Only in-frame clones appear in the TCRdb table, and some are missing; sequencing was by immunoSEQ multiplex PCR. The table includes 45,000 or so clones, more than 75% detected once. The sequencing input was peripheral blood mononuclear cells (PBMCs). The TCR was taken from a human donor with classical Hodgkin lymphoma. This chain joins TRBV2 and TRBJ2-5; D might be TRBD2 (5 bases). The CDR3 nucleotides read TGTGCCAGCAGTGAAGAGGACTGGGGCCAAGAGACCCAGTACTTC. Amino acids: CASSEEDWGQETQYF. The complete variable domain, with remaining parts taken from reference TRBV2 and TRBJ2-5, reads EPEVTQTPSHQVTQMGQEVILRCVPISNHLYFYWYRQILGQKVEFLVSFYNNEISEKSEIFDDQFSVERPDGSNFTLKIRSTKLEDSAMYFCASSEEDWGQETQYFGPGTRLLVL.